Listed below are T cell receptor beta chains from one sample, sequenced in a study of T cell responses to AZD1222 COVID-19 vaccine. Repertoires were generated with immunoSEQ multiplex PCR, while TCRdb's copy carries only in-frame clones and drops some. Among just over 150,000 clones listed, just over 90% were seen once. The sample consisted of peripheral blood, taken on day 0 of AZD1222 vaccination. The origin of the receptors is an adult in good health. The CDR3 runs from the conserved cysteine through the conserved F or W. The D gene is left open where the match is weak. The size of a clone is reported for some rows only, either as once, few or many, or as a class for expanded clones.

TRBJ1-6 TRBV14 TRBD1 once CASSQGQGYNSPLHF TGTGCCAGCAGCCAAGGACAGGGTTATAATTCACCCCTCCACTTT
TRBJ1-4 TRBV18 TRBD1 - CASSRGTGGTNEKLFF TGTGCCAGCTCACGCGGGACAGGGGGAACTAATGAAAAACTGTTTTTT
TRBJ2-1 TRBV24-1 - - CATSPRYSYNEQFF TGTGCCACCTCCCCGCGGTACTCCTACAATGAGCAGTTCTTC
TRBJ1-2 TRBV19 - - CASSLGVPNYGYTF TGTGCCAGTAGTTTGGGGGTACCTAACTATGGCTACACCTTC
TRBJ1-2 TRBV7-3 TRBD1 - CASSVPGQNGYTF TGTGCCAGCAGCGTACCGGGACAGAATGGCTACACCTTC
TRBJ1-1 TRBV3-1/TRBV3-2 - - CASSQVDGTTEAFF TGTGCCAGCAGCCAGGTCGACGGGACCACTGAAGCTTTCTTT
TRBJ2-1 TRBV25-1 TRBD2 - CASSDGTSGSTPNEEQFF TGTGCCAGCAGTGATGGGACTAGCGGGAGTACGCCGAATGAGGAGCAGTTCTTC
TRBJ1-4 TRBV7-9 - - CASSLLSSSFNEKLFF TGTGCCAGCAGCTTGTTATCTTCCAGTTTTAATGAAAAACTGTTTTTT
TRBJ1-1 TRBV7-9 - - CASSLGGIGMNTEAFF TGTGCCAGCAGCTTAGGAGGGATTGGTATGAACACTGAAGCTTTCTTT
TRBJ1-5 TRBV28 TRBD1 once CASSLGQGFQQPQHF TGTGCCAGCAGTTTGGGACAGGGGTTTCAACAGCCCCAGCATTTT
TRBJ2-7 TRBV7-2 - - CASSSRTPPYEQYF TGTGCCAGCAGCTCAAGGACACCACCCTACGAGCAGTACTTC
TRBJ2-1 TRBV6-6 TRBD2 - CASSSLAATYNEQFF TGTGCCAGCAGCTCGCTAGCGGCCACCTACAATGAGCAGTTCTTC
TRBJ2-3 TRBV9 TRBD2 - CASSVVSGYPDTQYF TGTGCCAGCAGCGTTGTTAGCGGGTATCCAGATACGCAGTATTTT
TRBJ1-2 TRBV29-1 - - CSVTDNYGYTF TGCAGCGTAACAGATAACTATGGCTACACCTTC
TRBJ1-1 TRBV5-3 TRBD1 - CARSLADFGQGEFEEAFF TGTGCCAGAAGCTTGGCCGACTTCGGACAGGGGGAATTCGAGGAAGCTTTCTTT
TRBJ2-2 TRBV7-3 TRBD2 once CASSLRRGRPNTGELFF TGTGCCAGCAGCTTAAGACGCGGGAGGCCGAACACCGGGGAGCTGTTTTTT
TRBJ2-3 TRBV27 TRBD2 - CASSLSPRLAGGPSTDTQYF TGTGCCAGCAGTTTATCCCCTAGACTAGCGGGAGGGCCTAGCACAGATACGCAGTATTTT
TRBJ2-7 TRBV7-3 TRBD1 few CASSLTGTGVHEQYF TGTGCCAGCAGCTTAACCGGGACAGGGGTCCACGAGCAGTACTTC
TRBJ2-3 TRBV14 - - CASSPSGTTDTQYF TGTGCCAGCAGCCCCTCAGGTACCACAGATACGCAGTATTTT
TRBJ1-2 TRBV18 TRBD1 few CASSPWGDSPNYGYTF TGTGCCAGCTCGCCTTGGGGGGACAGCCCTAACTATGGCTACACCTTC
TRBJ1-1 TRBV7-9 - - CASSPRRGDTEAFF TGTGCCAGCAGCCCCCGGCGGGGCGACACTGAAGCTTTCTTT
TRBJ2-7 TRBV27 - - CASSPMRTLYSYEQYF TGTGCCAGCAGTCCTATGCGGACACTCTACTCCTACGAGCAGTACTTC
TRBJ2-1 TRBV6-6 - few CASSPPQDYNEQFF TGTGCCAGCAGTCCTCCCCAAGATTACAATGAGCAGTTCTTC
TRBJ2-7 TRBV11-2 - - CASSRTYEQYF TGTGCCAGCAGCCGGACCTACGAGCAGTACTTC
TRBJ1-4 TRBV19 - - CASSIPGLHAEKLFF TGTGCCAGTAGTATCCCGGGCCTTCATGCTGAAAAACTGTTTTTT
TRBJ1-5 TRBV18 TRBD1 - CASSPTGGFGQPQHF TGTGCCAGCTCACCGACAGGGGGGTTTGGGCAGCCCCAGCATTTT
TRBJ2-7 TRBV14 TRBD2 - CASSLRLAATEQYF TGTGCCAGCAGCCTAAGACTAGCGGCCACCGAGCAGTACTTC
TRBJ1-3 TRBV28 - once CASRKTGSGNTIYF TGTGCCAGCCGAAAGACAGGCTCTGGAAACACCATATATTTT
TRBJ2-7 TRBV5-5 - - CASSPSPLFYEQYF TGTGCCAGCAGCCCTTCGCCGCTTTTCTACGAGCAGTACTTC
TRBJ1-5 TRBV24-1 - - CATSGPDSSGDSNQPQHF TGTGCCACCAGTGGCCCGGACAGCTCCGGAGATAGTAATCAGCCCCAGCATTTT
TRBJ2-3 TRBV10-3 TRBD2 - CAIKMELAGLADTQYF TGTGCCATCAAAATGGAACTAGCGGGATTGGCAGATACGCAGTATTTT
TRBJ1-5 TRBV4-3 TRBD1 once CASSQTDRVNQPQHF TGCGCCAGCAGCCAAACGGACAGGGTTAATCAGCCCCAGCATTTT
TRBJ2-5 TRBV7-2 - - CASSLADYLQETQYF TGTGCCAGCAGCTTAGCGGATTATTTACAAGAGACCCAGTACTTC
TRBJ2-7 TRBV28 - - CASSYGGPGEQYF TGTGCCAGCAGTTACGGAGGGCCCGGCGAGCAGTACTTC
TRBJ2-3 TRBV2 TRBD2 - CASTDTGLGLTDTQYF TGTGCCAGCACCGACACGGGACTAGGACTCACAGATACGCAGTATTTT
TRBJ2-5 TRBV19 TRBD1 - CASSIRPTGGLETQYF TGTGCCAGTAGTATACGGCCAACAGGGGGCTTGGAGACCCAGTACTTC
TRBJ1-3 TRBV7-6 TRBD1 - CASSRQGDSGNTIYF TGTGCCAGCAGCAGACAGGGGGACTCTGGAAACACCATATATTTT
TRBJ2-2 TRBV25-1 - - CASSPQRAGNTGELFF TGTGCCAGCAGCCCGCAGAGGGCAGGGAACACCGGGGAGCTGTTTTTT
TRBJ2-1 TRBV21-1 - - CASSKSGGREGKFF TGTGCCAGCAGCAAATCGGGGGGACGGGAAGGGAAGTTCTTC
TRBJ2-7 TRBV5-6 - - CASSLSGTTYEQYF TGTGCCAGCAGCTTATCCGGGACGACCTACGAGCAGTACTTC
TRBJ1-1 TRBV18 - - CASSPPVRTNTEAFF TGTGCCAGCTCACCACCGGTCAGAACCAACACTGAAGCTTTCTTT
TRBJ2-3 TRBV4-1 - - CASSQDPYFNTDTQYF TGCGCCAGCAGCCAAGATCCTTACTTCAACACAGATACGCAGTATTTT
TRBJ2-7 TRBV5-1 - - CASSLTTYEQYF TGCGCCAGCAGCTTGACTACATACGAGCAGTACTTC
TRBJ1-2 TRBV3-1/TRBV3-2 - - CASSQAGGGYTF TGTGCCAGCAGCCAAGCGGGGGGTGGCTACACCTTC
TRBJ2-7 TRBV13 TRBD1 - CASSSTGASYEQYF TGTGCCAGCAGCTCCACAGGGGCCTCCTACGAGCAGTACTTC
TRBJ2-7 TRBV3-1/TRBV3-2 - - CASSQDLVYSRGWPYEQYF TGTGCCAGCAGCCAAGATCTAGTTTACTCTCGGGGATGGCCCTACGAGCAGTACTTC
TRBJ1-5 TRBV11-2 TRBD1 - CASSHRGEDQPQHF TGTGCCAGCAGCCACAGGGGGGAGGATCAGCCCCAGCATTTT
TRBJ2-7 TRBV28 - - CASSSFSGAYEQYF TGTGCCAGCAGTTCCTTTAGCGGAGCTTACGAGCAGTACTTC
TRBJ2-7 TRBV19 TRBD2 - CASLGLANKQYF TGTGCCAGTCTGGGACTAGCGAACAAGCAGTACTTC
TRBJ1-2 TRBV6-4 - - CASSVLGPNYGYTF TGTGCCAGCAGTGTATTGGGTCCTAACTATGGCTACACCTTC
TRBJ1-2 TRBV7-2 - - CASSLYRAGYTF TGTGCCAGCAGCTTATACCGCGCTGGCTACACCTTC
TRBJ2-7 TRBV15 TRBD1 few CATSREYRGIDEQYF TGTGCCACCAGCAGAGAATACAGGGGGATCGACGAGCAGTACTTC
TRBJ2-1 TRBV5-1 - - CASQASSYNEQFF TGCGCCAGCCAGGCGTCCTCCTACAATGAGCAGTTCTTC
TRBJ2-5 TRBV23-1 TRBD2 - CAGGGDPTTRETQYF TGCGCCGGTGGGGGGGACCCAACGACCAGGGAGACCCAGTACTTC
TRBJ2-1 TRBV7-3 TRBD2 - CASSLGTSGDNEQFF TGTGCCAGCAGCTTAGGGACTAGCGGGGACAATGAGCAGTTCTTC
TRBJ2-2 TRBV6-5 - - CASMAGDTGELFF TGTGCCAGCATGGCAGGAGACACCGGGGAGCTGTTTTTT
TRBJ2-3 TRBV11-3 TRBD2 - CASSRTEAGRDTQYF TGTGCCAGCAGCCGAACCGAAGCGGGACGGGATACGCAGTATTTT
TRBJ1-4 TRBV5-1 - few CASSLEPINEKLFF TGCGCCAGCAGCTTGGAGCCCATTAATGAAAAACTGTTTTTT